This T cell receptor beta chain was sequenced for a study of CD8 T cells in ankylosing spondylitis. General observations from the study: Disease-linked clones had a CD8+ phenotype and relatively low frequency in peripheral blood. According to the report, clones linked to the disease were significantly enriched in matched synovial fluid samples taken from ankylosing spondylitis patients. Existing reports had already noted some motif variants in reactive arthritis synovial fluid and blood.

The CDR3 extends over 14 amino acids. CDR1 is MDHEN and CDR2 is SYDVKM in the germline V gene. With 5 bases removed from V and 3 bases from J, the gap between germline ends came to 14 bases. Using quantitative 5'-RACE with molecular barcodes, the authors made TCR beta libraries. TCRdb passed the 5' RACE reads through MiXCR, listing each CDR3 protein once. The sample lists 250,000 or so distinct CDR3 sequences, 20% to 30% occurring once. This clonotype was seen more than once but under ten times. The antigen is not known. The sequencing sample was made of blood, either unsorted or a sorted T cell fraction (not recorded which). This sequence originates from a male donor with ankylosing spondylitis or in good health (not recorded which). The chain carries TRBV28 and TRBJ2-7; D ambiguous. The CDR3 DNA sequence: TGTGCCAGCAGTCCCCCCCTCCGAGTCTACGAGCAGTACTTC. Protein sequence: CASSPPLRVYEQYF.